The rows below give T cell receptor beta chains drawn from one sample of a study of shared clonotypes between healthy human individuals. Generated by immunoSEQ multiplex PCR, the TCRdb table keeps only in-frame clones and is missing some. The profile shows around 200,000 clones, approximately 61% of them singletons. The sample consisted of memory CD4+ T cells sorted from blood. The receptors here all came from a man under 40 in good health. Each CDR3 is given with its conserved first and last residue. A D gene is named only where the DNA matches it firmly.

V gene,J gene,CDR3 length,D gene,CDR3 protein
TRBV7-2,TRBJ1-4,13,-,CASTRQPNEKLFF
TRBV2,TRBJ2-3,15,TRBD1,CASSGGTVNTDTQYF
TRBV19,TRBJ2-7,16,TRBD2,CASSFLAGGVSSEQYF
TRBV7-8,TRBJ2-5,15,TRBD1,CASSLVRTGRETQYF
TRBV9,TRBJ1-5,13,-,CASSVDPDQPQHF
TRBV6-1,TRBJ2-1,17,TRBD2,CASSEFIAGISYNEQFF
TRBV7-9,TRBJ2-3,13,-,CASSLGTADTQYF
TRBV7-2,TRBJ2-7,13,-,CASSSLGAYEQYF
TRBV9,TRBJ2-1,14,-,CASSADMDYNEQFF
TRBV18,TRBJ1-5,15,-,CASSPGRSPNQPQHF